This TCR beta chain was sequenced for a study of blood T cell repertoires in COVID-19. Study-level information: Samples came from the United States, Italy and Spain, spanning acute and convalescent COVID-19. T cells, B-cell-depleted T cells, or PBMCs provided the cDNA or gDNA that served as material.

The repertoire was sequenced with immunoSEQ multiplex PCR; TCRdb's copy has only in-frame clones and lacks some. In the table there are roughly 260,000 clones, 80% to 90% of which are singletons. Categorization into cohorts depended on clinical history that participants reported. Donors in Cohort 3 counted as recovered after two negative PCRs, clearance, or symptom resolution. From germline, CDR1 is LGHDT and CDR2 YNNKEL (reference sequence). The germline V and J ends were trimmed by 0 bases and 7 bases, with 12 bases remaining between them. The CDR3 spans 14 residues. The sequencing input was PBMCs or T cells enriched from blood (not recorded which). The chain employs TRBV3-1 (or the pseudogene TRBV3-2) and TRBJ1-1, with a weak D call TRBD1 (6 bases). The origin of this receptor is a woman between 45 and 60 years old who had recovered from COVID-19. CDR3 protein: CASSQEGQPLEAFF. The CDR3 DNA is TGTGCCAGCAGCCAAGAAGGACAGCCGCTTGAAGCTTTCTTT.